The clone carrying this T cell receptor beta chain has a count of ten or more. Antigen unknown. The sample belongs to a study of identical twins. General study points: Clonotypes of the beta chain that were abundant in cord blood carried fewer insertions (memory repertoires showed none). Partial confounding of zero-insertion analyses by invariant MAIT and iNKT cells was possible. Out-of-frame alpha sequences shared between twins exhibited an excess of low generation probability.

Each CDR3 protein gets one entry after TCRdb re-called the 5' RACE reads with MiXCR. The table includes 750,000 to 950,000 distinct CDR3 sequences, over 9% detected once. Germline-derived CDR1 and CDR2 are LGHDT and YNNKEL (reference sequence). Trimming took 5 bases from V and 5 from J; bases not matched to a gene: 8. CDR3 length equals 17 residues. A further study also used this sample, focusing on yellow fever vaccine responses in identical twins.

The sequenced material came from PBMCs. The receptor was derived from a woman younger than 35 in good health. The genes are TRBV3-1 and TRBJ2-3; TRBD2 matches at 15 bases. CDR3 protein: CASSLGLAGGAGDTQYF. Written as DNA, the CDR3 is TGTGCCAGCAGCTTGGGACTAGCGGGAGGAGCTGGAGATACGCAGTATTTT.